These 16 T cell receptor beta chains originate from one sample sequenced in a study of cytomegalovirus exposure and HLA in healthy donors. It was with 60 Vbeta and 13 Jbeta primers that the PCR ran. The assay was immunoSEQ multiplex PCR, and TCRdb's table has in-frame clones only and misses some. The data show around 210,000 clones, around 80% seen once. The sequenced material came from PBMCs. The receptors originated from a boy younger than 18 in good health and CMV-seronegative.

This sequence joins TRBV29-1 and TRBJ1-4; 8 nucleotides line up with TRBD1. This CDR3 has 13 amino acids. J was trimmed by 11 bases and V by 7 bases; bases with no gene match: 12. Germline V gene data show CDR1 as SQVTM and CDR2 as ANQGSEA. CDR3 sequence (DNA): TGCAGCGCCTCGGACAGGGAAAGGGGCAAACTGTTTTTT. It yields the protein CSASDRERGKLFF.

The CDR3 sequence is CASSQTGSGNTIYF. Here the CDR3 DNA reads TGTGCCAGCAGCCAGACAGGTTCTGGAAACACCATATATTTT. The V and J genes are TRBV13 and TRBJ1-3, with D perhaps TRBD1 (6 bases). Germline CDR1 reads PRHDT; CDR2 reads FYEKMQ (reference sequence). The CDR3 is made up of 14 amino acids. Trimming removed 5 bases from V and 1 base from J, with 9 bases in between.

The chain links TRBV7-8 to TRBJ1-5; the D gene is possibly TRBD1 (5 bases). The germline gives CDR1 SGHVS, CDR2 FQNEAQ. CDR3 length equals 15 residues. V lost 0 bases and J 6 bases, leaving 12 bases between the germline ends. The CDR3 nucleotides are TGTGCCAGCAGCTTAGCTCTGGGGCCGGTTCAGCCCCAGCATTTT. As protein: CASSLALGPVQPQHF. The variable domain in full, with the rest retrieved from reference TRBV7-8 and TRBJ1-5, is GAGVSQSPRYKVAKRGQDVALRCDPISGHVSLFWYQQALGQGPEFLTYFQNEAQLDKSGLPSDRFFAERPEGSVSTLKIQRTQQEDSAVYLCASSLALGPVQPQHFGDGTRLSIL.

The CDR3 DNA sequence: TGTGCCAGCAGCTTACGGACAGGGGGGAATCAGCCCCAGCATTTT. It specifies CASSLRTGGNQPQHF. V and J are TRBV7-2 and TRBJ1-5; 10 bases map to TRBD1. CDR1 SGHTA and CDR2 FQGNSA come from the germline V gene. There are 15 residues in the CDR3. The V gene end was trimmed by 2 bases and the J gene end by 4 bases; junction bases not matched to a gene: 2.

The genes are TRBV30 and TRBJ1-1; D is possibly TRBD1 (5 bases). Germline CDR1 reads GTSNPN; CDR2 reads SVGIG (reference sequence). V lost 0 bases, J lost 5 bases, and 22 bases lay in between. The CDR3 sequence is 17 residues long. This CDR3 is CAWSVLGSTARVTEAFF. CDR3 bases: TGTGCCTGGAGTGTACTCGGGTCGACAGCAAGAGTTACTGAAGCTTTCTTT.

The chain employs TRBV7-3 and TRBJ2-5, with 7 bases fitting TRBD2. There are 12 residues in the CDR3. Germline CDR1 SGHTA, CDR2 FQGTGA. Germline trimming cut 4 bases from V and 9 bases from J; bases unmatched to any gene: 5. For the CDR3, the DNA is TGTGCCAGCAGCTATCAAACTAGCGCCCAGTACTTC. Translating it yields CASSYQTSAQYF. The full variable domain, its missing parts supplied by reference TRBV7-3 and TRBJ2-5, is GAGVSQTPSNKVTEKGKYVELRCDPISGHTALYWYRQSLGQGPEFLIYFQGTGAADDSGLPNDRFFAVRPEGSVSTLKIQRTERGDSAVYLCASSYQTSAQYFGPGTRLLVL.

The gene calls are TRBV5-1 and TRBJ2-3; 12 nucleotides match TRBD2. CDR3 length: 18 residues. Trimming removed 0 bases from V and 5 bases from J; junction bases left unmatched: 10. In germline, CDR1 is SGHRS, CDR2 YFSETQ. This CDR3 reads CASSLGDLAGGRGDTQYF. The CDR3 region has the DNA TGCGCCAGCAGCTTGGGGGACCTAGCGGGGGGGAGAGGAGATACGCAGTATTTT.

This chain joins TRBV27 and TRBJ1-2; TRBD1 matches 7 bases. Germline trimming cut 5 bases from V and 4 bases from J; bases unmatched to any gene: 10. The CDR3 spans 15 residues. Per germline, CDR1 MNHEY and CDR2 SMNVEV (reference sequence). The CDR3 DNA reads TGTGCCAGCAGTCCGACAGGGATAAACTTCTATGGCTACACCTTC. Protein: CASSPTGINFYGYTF.

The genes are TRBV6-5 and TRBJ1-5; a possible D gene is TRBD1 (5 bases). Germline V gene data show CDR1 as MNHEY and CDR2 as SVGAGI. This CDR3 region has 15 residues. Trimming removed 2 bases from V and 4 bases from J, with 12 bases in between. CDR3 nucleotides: TGTGCCAGCAGTTACGACAGCTCGATTAATCAGCCCCAGCATTTT. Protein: CASSYDSSINQPQHF.

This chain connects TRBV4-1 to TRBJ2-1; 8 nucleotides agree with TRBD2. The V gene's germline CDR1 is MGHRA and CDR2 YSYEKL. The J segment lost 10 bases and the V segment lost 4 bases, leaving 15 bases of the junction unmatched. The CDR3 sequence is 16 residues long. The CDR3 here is CASSPGGGLTVSEQFF. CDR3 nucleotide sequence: TGCGCCAGCAGCCCCGGGGGGGGGTTGACAGTGTCCGAGCAGTTCTTC.

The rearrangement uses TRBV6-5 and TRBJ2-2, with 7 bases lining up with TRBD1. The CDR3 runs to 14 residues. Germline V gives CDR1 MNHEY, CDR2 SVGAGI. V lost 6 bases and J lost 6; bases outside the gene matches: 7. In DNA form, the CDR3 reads TGTGCCAGCAGGAACAGGGGCCGCGCCGGGGAGCTGTTTTTT. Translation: CASRNRGRAGELFF.

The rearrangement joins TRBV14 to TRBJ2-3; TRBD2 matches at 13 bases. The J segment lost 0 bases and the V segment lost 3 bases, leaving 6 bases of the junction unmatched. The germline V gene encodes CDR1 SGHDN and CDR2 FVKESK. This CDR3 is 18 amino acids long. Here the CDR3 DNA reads TGTGCCAGCAGCCACTTTACTAGCGGGGGGGCTAGCACAGATACGCAGTATTTT. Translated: CASSHFTSGGASTDTQYF. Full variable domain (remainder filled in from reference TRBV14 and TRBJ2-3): EAGVTQFPSHSVIEKGQTVTLRCDPISGHDNLYWYRRVMGKEIKFLLHFVKESKQDESGMPNNRFLAERTGGTYSTLKVQPAELEDSGVYFCASSHFTSGGASTDTQYFGPGTRLTVL.

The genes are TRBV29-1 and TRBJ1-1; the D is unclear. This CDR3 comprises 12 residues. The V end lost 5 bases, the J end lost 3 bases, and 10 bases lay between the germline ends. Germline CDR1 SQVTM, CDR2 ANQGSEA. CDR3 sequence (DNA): TGCAGCGTTTCGATAGAGGACACTGAAGCTTTCTTT. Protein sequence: CSVSIEDTEAFF.

CDR3 protein: CVRSLVLGGQVPPYEQYF. CDR3 nucleotides: TGTGTCAGAAGCTTAGTCTTAGGGGGACAGGTCCCACCCTACGAGCAGTACTTC. The gene calls are TRBV7-5 and TRBJ2-7; the tabulated D call, TRBD1, remains unverified against the DNA. TRBV7-5 has pseudogene status. This CDR3 is built from 18 residues.

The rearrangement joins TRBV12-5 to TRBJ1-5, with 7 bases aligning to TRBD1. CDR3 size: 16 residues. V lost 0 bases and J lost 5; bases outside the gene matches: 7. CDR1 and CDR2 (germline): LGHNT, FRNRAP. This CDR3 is CASGLVQGDGDQPQHF. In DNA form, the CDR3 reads TGTGCTAGTGGTTTGGTCCAGGGGGATGGTGATCAGCCCCAGCATTTT.

The CDR3 loop reads CASSDRIGDNEQFF. The CDR3 coding sequence is TGTGCCAGTAGCGACAGGATCGGGGACAATGAGCAGTTCTTC. The chain employs TRBV19 and TRBJ2-1; possibly TRBD1 for D (6 bases). The V end lost 6 bases, the J end lost 5 bases, and 14 bases lay between the germline ends. CDR1 and CDR2 (germline): LNHDA, SQIVND (reference sequence). CDR3 size: 14 residues. Drawing the rest from reference TRBV19 and TRBJ2-1, the complete variable domain is DGGITQSPKYLFRKEGQNVTLSCEQNLNHDAMYWYRQDPGQGLRLIYYSQIVNDFQKGDIAEGYSVSREKKESFPLTVTSAQKNPTAFYLCASSDRIGDNEQFFGPGTRLTVL.